This T cell receptor beta chain emerged from a study of blood T cell repertoires in COVID-19. Turning to the study itself: T cells, B-cell-depleted T cells, or PBMCs provided the cDNA or gDNA that served as material.

The germline V gene encodes CDR1 SGHTA and CDR2 FQGNSA. The CDR3 is 16 amino acids. Trimming removed 6 bases from V and 5 bases from J; junction bases left unmatched: 9. Some clones are missing from TCRdb's copy, which holds only in-frame ones; the method was immunoSEQ multiplex PCR. The sample carries approximately 150,000 clones, 85% to 90% recorded once. The V call is TRBV7-2, the J call TRBJ2-5; 13 nucleotides match TRBD2. The sequence was obtained from a man aged 50-59 years who had recovered from COVID-19. The source material was peripheral blood. In DNA form, the CDR3 reads TGTGCCAGCAGTCGTGGACTAGCGGGGGACGAGGAGACCCAGTACTTC. This gives the protein CASSRGLAGDEETQYF.